This T cell receptor beta chain was sequenced during a study of early T cells in non-severe SARS-CoV-2 infection. The overall study: Sequencing of unsorted whole blood was done on bulk RNA, leaving chains unpaired.

Deletions cut 1 base from V and 8 bases from J, with 12 bases between. The CDR3 runs 15 residues. CDR1 and CDR2 from the germline V gene are MGHDK and SYGVNS. The library protocol tagged individual cDNA molecules with unique molecular identifiers. TCRdb called the 5' RACE reads again in MiXCR, with one record for every CDR3 protein. The sample holds 55,000 to 70,000 distinct CDR3 sequences; around 11% are singletons and the top ten take more than 0.9%. This material consisted of whole blood, taken at baseline. This chain links TRBV25-1 with TRBJ1-6; D is unclear. The clonotype was recovered from an adult who was a healthcare worker with PCR-confirmed SARS-CoV-2 infection or an uninfected control (not recorded which). The donor label of this sample is uncertain. The CDR3, as DNA: TGTGCCAGCAGTGAATCCCGGACCCTTTATTCACCCCTCCACTTT. Translation: CASSESRTLYSPLHF.